This paragraph reports one T cell receptor (beta chain). Selected positively for CCR7 and CD45RO-negative, naive CD8 cells excluded terminally differentiated effector memory CD45RA+ cells. Assay used: immunoSEQ multiplex PCR; TCRdb lists only in-frame clones, some missing. This sample carries roughly 570,000 clones, roughly 98% of them seen once, and the ten largest clones take less than 0.35%. The source of the sample is a study of shared clonotypes between healthy human individuals. This CDR3 is built from 14 residues. Trimming took 3 bases from V and 7 from J, leaving 13 bases between them. Germline V gene sequence: CDR1 SGHVS, CDR2 FNYEAQ.

The origin of this receptor is a man aged 25 to 45 in good health. Sequencing was performed on naive CD8+ T cells sorted from blood. This rearrangement joins TRBV7-6 to TRBJ2-1; no clear D gene. CDR3 nucleotide sequence: TGTGCCAGCAGCTTGTCCACGGCGGCTAATGAGCAGTTCTTC. Amino acids: CASSLSTAANEQFF.